This T cell receptor beta chain was obtained from a study of T-cell memory formation after mild COVID-19. For the study at large: TCR clusters showed largely donor specificity.

Note on this clonotype: Antigen specificity is unknown.

V was trimmed by 1 base and J by 2 bases, leaving 11 bases between them. The germline V gene encodes CDR1 SGHAT and CDR2 FQNNGV. CDR3 length: 15 residues. Study-wide results and caveats: Cross-reactive memory apparently joined, as some responding clones appeared in pre-infection memory. Clones which contracted sat mainly in CM and EM if CD4+, and in EMRA if CD8+. Among clones contracting day 15 to 85, CD4/CD8 was balanced, whereas later expanders leaned CD4+.

MiXCR was run by TCRdb on the 5' RACE reads, yielding one entry per CDR3 protein. The table includes 350,000 to 500,000 distinct CDR3 sequences, around 17% detected once. Sequencing input: PBMCs or a T cell subset sorted from them (not recorded which). This rearrangement joins TRBV11-2 to TRBJ2-5; the D is unclear. This TCR derives from a young man who had mild COVID-19 (a few samples of this study predate the infection). Cell type and time point are not known. Here the CDR3 reads CASSLGRNYQETQYF. The CDR3 DNA is TGTGCCAGCAGCTTAGGACGCAACTATCAAGAGACCCAGTACTTC.